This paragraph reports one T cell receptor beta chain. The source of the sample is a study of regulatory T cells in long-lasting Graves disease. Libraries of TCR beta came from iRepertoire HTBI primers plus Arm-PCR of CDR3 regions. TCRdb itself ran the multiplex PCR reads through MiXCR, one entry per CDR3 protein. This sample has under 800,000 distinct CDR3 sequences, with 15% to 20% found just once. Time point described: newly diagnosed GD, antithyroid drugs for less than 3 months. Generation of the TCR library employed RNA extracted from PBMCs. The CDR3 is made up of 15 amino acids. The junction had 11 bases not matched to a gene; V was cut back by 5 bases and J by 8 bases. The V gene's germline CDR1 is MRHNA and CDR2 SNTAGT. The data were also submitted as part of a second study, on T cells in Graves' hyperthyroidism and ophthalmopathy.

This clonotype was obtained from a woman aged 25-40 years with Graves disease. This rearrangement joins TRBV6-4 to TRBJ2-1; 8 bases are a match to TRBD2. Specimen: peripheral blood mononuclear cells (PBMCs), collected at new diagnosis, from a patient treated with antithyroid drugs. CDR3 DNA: TGTGCCAGCAGTCCTGAAGCGGGAGATTATCATGAGCAGTTCTTC. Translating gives CASSPEAGDYHEQFF.